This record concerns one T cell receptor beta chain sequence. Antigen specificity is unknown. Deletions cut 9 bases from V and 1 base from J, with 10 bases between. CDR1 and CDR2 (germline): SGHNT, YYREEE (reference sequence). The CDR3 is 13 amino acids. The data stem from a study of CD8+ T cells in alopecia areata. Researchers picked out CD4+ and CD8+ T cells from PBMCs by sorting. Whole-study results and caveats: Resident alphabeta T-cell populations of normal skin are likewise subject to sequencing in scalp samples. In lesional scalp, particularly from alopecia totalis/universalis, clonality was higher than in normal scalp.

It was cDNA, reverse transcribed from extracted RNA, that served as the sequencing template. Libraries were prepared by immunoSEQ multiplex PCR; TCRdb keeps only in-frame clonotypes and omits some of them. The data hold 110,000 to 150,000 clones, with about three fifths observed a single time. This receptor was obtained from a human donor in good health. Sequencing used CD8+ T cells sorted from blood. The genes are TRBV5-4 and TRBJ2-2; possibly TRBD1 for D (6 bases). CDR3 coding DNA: TGTGCCATCCAACAGGGGAACACCGGGGAGCTGTTTTTT. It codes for CAIQQGNTGELFF.